Listed here are 10 T cell receptor beta chains from one sample, sequenced in a study of blood T cell repertoires in COVID-19. Profiled with immunoSEQ multiplex PCR; TCRdb holds only in-frame clones, not every one. The sample comprises hundreds of thousands of clones, roughly nine tenths of which are singletons, and 1% to 1.3% rests with the top ten. Source material: PBMCs or T cells enriched from blood (not recorded which). The receptors derive from a man aged 30 to 39 who had recovered from COVID-19.

Only one count was recorded for this clone. This chain uses TRBV30 with TRBJ2-7; TRBD2 might be the D (6 bases). The V end lost 2 bases, the J end lost 2 bases, and 19 bases lay between the germline ends. CDR3 length equals 16 residues. Germline V CDR1 and CDR2: GTSNPN, SVGIG (reference sequence). CDR3 DNA sequence: TGTGCCTGGAGTCACCTCCCGGGACGGGGGACCTACGAGCAGTACTTC. Amino acids: CAWSHLPGRGTYEQYF.

This sequence joins TRBV28 and TRBJ1-5; D is unclear. Trimming left V 8 bases short and J 0 bases short, with 11 bases between. This CDR3 has 14 amino acids. Germline V gene lookup returns CDR1 MDHEN and CDR2 SYDVKM. The CDR3 loop reads CASVTGNSNQPQHF. CDR3 DNA: TGTGCCAGCGTTACGGGGAATAGCAATCAGCCCCAGCATTTT.

The gene calls are TRBV24-1 and TRBJ2-1; D unclear. Germline CDR1 reads KGHDR; CDR2 reads SFDVKD. Trimming removed 0 bases at V and 4 bases at J, with 6 bases between. The CDR3 has 14 amino acids. CDR3 nucleotides: TGTGCCACCAGTGATTTGGGCAGTTACAATGAGCAGTTCTTC. Translation gives CATSDLGSYNEQFF.

This clone appeared a single time. This sequence joins TRBV30 and TRBJ2-7, with TRBD1 matching over 7 bases. Germline V gene sequence: CDR1 GTSNPN, CDR2 SVGIG (reference sequence). V lost 1 base and J lost 2; bases outside the gene matches: 11. The CDR3 contains 16 residues. CDR3 loop: CAWSGYRQGTTYEQYF. In nucleotides, the CDR3 is TGTGCCTGGAGTGGCTATCGACAGGGAACGACCTACGAGCAGTACTTC.

The chain links TRBV6-1 to TRBJ1-2, with D maybe TRBD1 (5 bases). Trimming took 3 bases from V and 6 from J, leaving 14 bases between them. The CDR3 contains 14 residues. Germline V CDR1 and CDR2: MNHNS, SASEGT. CDR3 nucleotide sequence: TGTGCCAGCAGTGACAGGGTGGGTGAGGATGGCTACACCTTC. Its protein product is CASSDRVGEDGYTF.

This chain connects TRBV18 to TRBJ2-5; D is possibly TRBD2 (5 bases). V was shortened by 3 bases and J by 0 bases, with 11 bases between the two germline ends. CDR1 KGHSH and CDR2 LQKENI come from the germline V gene. There are 15 residues in the CDR3. CDR3 protein: CASSPNPGYQETQYF. DNA of the CDR3: TGTGCCAGCTCACCCAACCCGGGGTACCAAGAGACCCAGTACTTC. Full variable domain (remainder filled in from reference TRBV18 and TRBJ2-5): NAGVMQNPRHLVRRRGQEARLRCSPMKGHSHVYWYRQLPEEGLKFMVYLQKENIIDESGMPKERFSAEFPKEGPSILRIQQVVRGDSAAYFCASSPNPGYQETQYFGPGTRLLVL.

V and J are TRBV30 and TRBJ2-2, with 8 bases lining up with TRBD2. CDR1 and CDR2 from the germline V gene are GTSNPN and SVGIG (reference sequence). The ends lost 5 bases at V and 0 bases at J; junction bases unmatched: 2. This CDR3 is built from 14 residues. The CDR3 loop is CAWLAGTNTGELFF. CDR3 coding DNA: TGTGCCTGGTTAGCGGGAACGAACACCGGGGAGCTGTTTTTT.

The chain links TRBV7-6 to TRBJ1-3, with 7 bases aligning to TRBD1. Germline V gene data show CDR1 as SGHVS and CDR2 as FNYEAQ. The CDR3 is 14 residues long. V lost 5 bases, J lost 4 bases, and 5 bases stayed unmatched. The CDR3 bases are TGTGCCAGCAGCCCAGGGGGTCGGGGAAACACCATATATTTT. This sequence encodes CASSPGGRGNTIYF.

V usage is TRBV13 and J usage is TRBJ2-3; TRBD1 matches at 10 bases. This CDR3 comprises 16 residues. Per germline, CDR1 PRHDT and CDR2 FYEKMQ (reference sequence). V lost 4 bases, J lost 7 bases, and 11 bases stayed unmatched. CDR3 DNA sequence: TGTGCCAGCAGCTCACGCGACAGGGGGCGGTCAAATACGCAGTATTTT. Amino acids: CASSSRDRGRSNTQYF.

V usage is TRBV7-2 and J usage is TRBJ2-5; D is uncertain. V lost 1 base, J lost 1 base, and 7 bases lay in between. Germline assignment: CDR1 SGHTA and CDR2 FQGNSA. The CDR3 has 14 residues. The CDR3 region is CASSLESSQETQYF. In DNA form, the CDR3 reads TGTGCCAGCAGCTTAGAGTCTAGCCAAGAGACCCAGTACTTC.